This T cell receptor beta chain is drawn from a study of blood T cell repertoires in COVID-19 (dated by TCRdb to 2018 to 2021). Regarding the research as a whole: The collaborator samples originated in the United States, Italy and Spain and spanned the acute and convalescent phases of COVID-19. The material from the prospective study consisted of cDNA or gDNA derived from T cells, B-cell-depleted T cells, or PBMCs. The dataset comprised deeply sampled blood TCRbeta repertoires from subjects exposed to, actively infected with, or recovered from COVID-19. The repertoires were released in a freely available public database meant as a resource for research on the immune response to SARS-CoV-2. The samples were drawn from two sources: the first 160 participants of the ongoing ImmuneRACE study, and over 950 subjects contributed by 6 global collaborators. Sample metadata almost always included a de-identified subject ID, COVID-19 status, age in years and sex. Where HLA class I and class II types were available, the types were taken from metadata supplied by the sample provider, not from assay-based typing.

Overall study results and their limits: How much clinical and demographic metadata was included differed by source and by participant, and the metadata was provided uncurated.

Collaborating institutions collected whole blood in K2EDTA tubes following their own protocols. Collaborator samples were shipped for TCRbeta analysis as frozen whole blood, isolated PBMCs, or DNA extracted from either sample type. Details on this clone: Its antigen specificity is not known. No clone much larger than this one lies a single base away; base qualities are absent.

The immunoSEQ Assay, a bias-controlled multiplex PCR, was used to amplify TCRbeta CDR3 regions from genomic DNA. From the authors' description of their analysis: The number of nucleated cells in each sample was estimated by amplification of reference gene primers within the assay. To quantify the absolute abundance of each unique TCRbeta CDR3 rearrangement, sequence reads were collapsed and filtered. Productive Simpson clonality was computed per sample as the square root of Simpson's diversity index over productive rearrangements. TCRdb provides this immuneACCESS table in a form limited to in-frame rearrangements. Some clones are lacking; in checked studies, under half of them reflect an unresolved V gene, and why the rest are absent is not known. Clonal size and the V and J genes are those of that table, whereas D and trimming came from the DNA. This sample holds 200,000 to 300,000 clones; about nine tenths were observed only once. 6.2% of the sample belongs to the ten largest clones.

As encoded in the germline V gene (reference sequence), CDR1 is MNHNY while CDR2 is SVGAGI. There are 15 amino acids in the CDR3, from cysteine to phenylalanine inclusive. Just CDR3 DNA is preserved here, 45 bases in frame from base 1. V has 4 bases trimmed and J has 2 bases trimmed; junction bases matching no gene number 5. The rearrangement joined TRBV6-6 to TRBJ2-7; 10 bases in between match TRBD2. The material sequenced was peripheral blood. The origin of this receptor is a man in his sixties with acute or convalescent COVID-19. The CDR3 sequence is CASSSTLAGAYEQYF. The bases read TGTGCCAGCAGTTCAACCCTAGCGGGAGCCTACGAGCAGTACTTC.